These T cell receptor beta chains were read from a single sample in a study of T cell responses to AZD1222 COVID-19 vaccine. Sequencing used immunoSEQ multiplex PCR; TCRdb keeps in-frame clones, though not all of them. The table shows more than 80,000 clones, with almost 90% occurring only once. Sample: peripheral blood, taken on day 0 of MenACWY control vaccination. These receptors came from an adult in good health. Both conserved end residues are part of each CDR3. A D gene is named only where the DNA matches it firmly. Clone size, where shown, is once, few, many, or a class for clones that have expanded.

TRBV3-1/TRBV3-2	-	-	TRBJ1-4	CASSPHPRTDNEKLFF	TGTGCCAGCAGCCCGCATCCTCGGACGGACAATGAAAAACTGTTTTTT
TRBV11-2	TRBD1	-	TRBJ1-6	CASSPSTGRNSPLHF	TGTGCCAGCAGCCCCTCGACAGGGCGTAATTCACCCCTCCACTTT
TRBV15	-	-	TRBJ1-5	CATSSDPYQPQHF	TGTGCCACCAGCAGTGACCCGTATCAGCCCCAGCATTTT
TRBV19	-	few	TRBJ1-4	CASTLEGRREKLFF	TGTGCCAGTACCCTAGAAGGGCGGCGGGAAAAACTGTTTTTT
TRBV11-1	-	-	TRBJ2-1	CASTGVGGNEQFF	TGTGCCAGCACCGGGGTAGGGGGGAATGAGCAGTTCTTC
TRBV30	-	-	TRBJ1-6	CAWSVSRGRDWHSPLHF	TGTGCCTGGAGTGTAAGTAGGGGCCGGGACTGGCATTCACCCCTCCACTTT
TRBV3-1/TRBV3-2	-	once	TRBJ1-1	CASSLREVGTGNTEAFF	TGTGCCAGCAGCCTCCGAGAGGTAGGGACTGGGAACACTGAAGCTTTCTTT
TRBV23-1	-	many	TRBJ2-7	CASSFPCLRGEDEQYF	TGCGCCAGCAGTTTCCCATGCCTCAGGGGTGAGGACGAGCAGTACTTC
TRBV28	TRBD1	few	TRBJ2-7	CASSGGTGLSYEQYF	TGTGCCAGCAGTGGCGGGACAGGGCTTTCCTACGAGCAGTACTTC
TRBV6-4	-	-	TRBJ1-2	CASSDWSGYGYTF	TGTGCCAGCAGTGACTGGTCGGGCTATGGCTACACCTTC
TRBV28	TRBD2	-	TRBJ2-5	CASSTSGAYQETQYF	TGTGCCAGCAGTACTAGCGGGGCGTACCAAGAGACCCAGTACTTC
TRBV19	-	-	TRBJ2-2	CASSMSDYTNTGELFF	TGTGCCAGTAGTATGTCGGACTACACGAACACCGGGGAGCTGTTTTTT
TRBV6-5	-	few	TRBJ1-5	CASSYSVDQPQHF	TGTGCCAGCAGTTACTCGGTGGATCAGCCCCAGCATTTT
TRBV6-2/TRBV6-3	TRBD1	-	TRBJ2-7	CASSYSHRDSRTYEQYF	TGTGCCAGCAGTTACTCCCACCGGGACAGCCGGACCTACGAGCAGTACTTC
TRBV28	-	-	TRBJ2-5	CASTTNNRLGVETQYF	TGTGCCAGCACAACTAATAACCGACTGGGGGTGGAGACCCAGTACTTC
TRBV11-2	TRBD1	once	TRBJ1-1	CASSEIRGRGDTEAFF	TGTGCCAGCAGCGAGATCAGGGGGCGCGGGGACACTGAAGCTTTCTTT
TRBV5-1	-	-	TRBJ1-2	CASSLGQIYGYTF	TGCGCCAGCAGCTTGGGGCAGATCTATGGCTACACCTTC
TRBV18	TRBD1	-	TRBJ2-7	CASSQGQEREQYF	TGTGCCAGCTCCCAAGGACAGGAACGCGAGCAGTACTTC
TRBV6-5	TRBD1	few	TRBJ1-1	CASTGGGERNTEAFF	TGTGCCAGCACAGGAGGGGGCGAACGAAATACTGAAGCTTTCTTT
TRBV29-1	-	-	TRBJ2-7	CSVRGFSYEQYF	TGCAGCGTACGGGGTTTCTCCTACGAGCAGTACTTC